The clone carrying this T cell receptor beta chain appeared a few times. These data come from a study of neurological immune-mediated disorders. It was from 2 million PBMCs stored at -80 C that the unsorted libraries were obtained. The authors made cDNA by 5'RACE with 10-nucleotide random UMIs. One entry per CDR3 protein results from TCRdb running MiXCR on the 5' RACE reads. The sample yields 55,000 to 70,000 distinct CDR3 sequences, roughly 3.9% seen once. This CDR3 region has 12 residues. V lost 4 bases to trimming and J lost 8 bases, with 9 bases between them. The germline gives CDR1 DFQATT, CDR2 SNEGSKA (reference sequence).

The specimen was PBMCs. The chain links TRBV20-1 to TRBJ1-6; maybe TRBD1 (6 bases). The sequence derives from a man aged 30-40 years with multiple sclerosis. The CDR3 protein is CSAKKGDSPLHF. DNA of the CDR3: TGCAGTGCTAAAAAGGGGGATTCACCCCTCCACTTT.